This TCR beta chain was observed in a study of control samples from healthy donors and cancer patients. The assay was immunoSEQ multiplex PCR, and TCRdb's table has in-frame clones only and misses some. Of about 84,000 clones listed, approximately 82% are singletons. Germline CDR1 reads SNHLY; CDR2 reads FYNNEI. This CDR3 is built from 14 residues. V lost 4 bases, J lost 6 bases, and 1 base stayed unmatched. The receptor comes from a man aged 60 to 69 with head and neck cancer. The chain carries TRBV2 and TRBJ2-7, with 15 bases matching TRBD2. The material sequenced was PBMCs. The CDR3 sequence: CASSVGLAGGEQYF. The CDR3 DNA sequence: TGTGCCAGCAGTGTGGGACTAGCGGGAGGCGAGCAGTACTTC.